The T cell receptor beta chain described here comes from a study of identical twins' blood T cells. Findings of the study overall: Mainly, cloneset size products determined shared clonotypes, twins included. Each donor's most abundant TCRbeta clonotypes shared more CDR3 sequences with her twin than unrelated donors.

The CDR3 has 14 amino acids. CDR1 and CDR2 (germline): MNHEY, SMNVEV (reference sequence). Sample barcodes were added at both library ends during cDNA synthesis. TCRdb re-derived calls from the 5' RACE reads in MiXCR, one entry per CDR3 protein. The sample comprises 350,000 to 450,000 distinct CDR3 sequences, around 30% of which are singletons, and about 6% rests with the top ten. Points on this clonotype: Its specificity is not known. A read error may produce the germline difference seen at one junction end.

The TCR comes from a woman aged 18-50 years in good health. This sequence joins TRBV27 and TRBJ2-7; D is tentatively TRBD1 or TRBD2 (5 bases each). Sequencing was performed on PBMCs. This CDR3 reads CASSFTRGPYGQYF. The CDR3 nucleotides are TGTGCCAGCAGTTTCACGAGGGGTCCGTACGGGCAGTACTTC.